These T cell receptor beta chains were read from a single sample in a study of T cells in Graves' hyperthyroidism and ophthalmopathy. A single record per CDR3 protein comes from TCRdb applying MiXCR to the multiplex PCR reads. The repertoire has 400,000 to 550,000 distinct CDR3 sequences, around 24% of them found once; the top ten carry roughly 10%. What was sequenced was blood. These receptors all come from a woman in her 30s with Graves' ophthalmopathy. Each CDR3 is given with its conserved first and last residue. A D gene is named only where the DNA matches it firmly. Size tells how often a clone was seen (once, few, many) or the class of an expanded clone, and some rows leave it out.

clone size | J gene | CDR3 length | D gene | V gene | CDR3 protein | CDR3 DNA
- | TRBJ2-5 | 14 | - | TRBV7-9 | CASSNHYRDGTQYF | TGTGCCAGCAGCAACCACTACCGGGATGGGACCCAGTACTTC
- | TRBJ2-5 | 14 | - | TRBV12-3/TRBV12-4 | CASSFSVAEETQYF | TGTGCCAGCAGTTTTTCGGTTGCCGAAGAGACCCAGTACTTC
- | TRBJ2-5 | 16 | TRBD1 | TRBV11-2 | CASSFGLGTGEETQYF | TGTGCCAGCAGCTTCGGATTAGGGACAGGGGAAGAGACCCAGTACTTC
few | TRBJ2-7 | 15 | TRBD1 | TRBV12-3/TRBV12-4 | CAKQGGRTNSYEQYF | TGTGCCAAACAAGGGGGCAGGACAAACTCCTACGAGCAGTACTTC
many | TRBJ2-7 | 14 | TRBD2 | TRBV7-9 | CASSFPGEGYEQYF | TGTGCCAGCAGCTTCCCCGGGGAGGGCTACGAGCAGTACTTC
- | TRBJ1-2 | 17 | TRBD1 | TRBV6-1 | CASSMEASTGGRYGYTF | TGTGCCAGCAGTATGGAGGCCTCCACAGGGGGCCGATATGGCTACACCTTC
many | TRBJ2-7 | 14 | - | TRBV20-1 | CSARWSGLDYEQYF | TGCAGTGCTAGATGGAGTGGGCTGGACTACGAGCAGTACTTC
few | TRBJ2-7 | 15 | - | TRBV19 | CASSISGSFWNEQYF | TGTGCCAGTAGTATAAGTGGGAGTTTTTGGAACGAGCAGTACTTC
many | TRBJ1-2 | 16 | - | TRBV12-3/TRBV12-4 | CASSPPTQGLAFGYTF | TGTGCCAGCAGTCCCCCCACTCAGGGGCTGGCTTTTGGCTACACCTTC
many | TRBJ2-2 | 13 | - | TRBV29-1 | CSVARRGTGELFF | TGCAGCGTCGCCCGCAGGGGCACCGGGGAGCTGTTTTTT
many | TRBJ1-5 | 13 | TRBD1 | TRBV6-2/TRBV6-3 | CASRTGFNQPQHF | TGTGCCAGCAGGACAGGGTTCAATCAGCCCCAGCATTTT
many | TRBJ1-5 | 13 | TRBD1 | TRBV19 | CASGQGVGQPQHF | TGTGCCAGCGGACAGGGGGTAGGGCAGCCCCAGCATTTT
few | TRBJ2-2 | 17 | - | TRBV19 | CASSINLDTIHTGELFF | TGTGCCAGTAGTATAAATCTAGACACCATCCACACCGGGGAGCTGTTTTTT
- | TRBJ2-7 | 13 | TRBD1 | TRBV27 | CASKDRGAYEQYF | TGTGCCAGCAAGGACAGGGGGGCCTACGAGCAGTACTTC
many | TRBJ2-7 | 15 | - | TRBV20-1 | CSARDLEGLVDEQYF | TGCAGTGCTAGAGATTTAGAGGGCCTTGTCGACGAGCAGTACTTC
many | TRBJ1-5 | 15 | TRBD1 | TRBV19 | CASTDRVNSNQPQHF | TGTGCCAGTACGGACAGGGTCAATAGCAATCAGCCCCAGCATTTT
- | TRBJ1-1 | 17 | TRBD1 | TRBV6-2/TRBV6-3 | CASSYPVWGQENTEAFF | TGTGCCAGCAGTTATCCTGTCTGGGGACAGGAGAACACTGAAGCTTTCTTT
few | TRBJ1-5 | 13 | - | TRBV6-1 | CAIEEVENQPQHF | TGTGCCATCGAGGAGGTGGAGAATCAGCCCCAGCATTTT